A selection of T cell receptor beta chains follows, all from one sample in a study of OX40 agonist ivuxolimab in advanced cancers. The assay was immunoSEQ multiplex PCR, and TCRdb's table has in-frame clones only and misses some. Seen here are approximately 3,000 clones, over 55% observed once, and the top ten hold 20% to 30%. The starting material was CD4+ or CD8+ T cells sorted from blood, obtained in a trial of the OX40 agonist ivuxolimab. All receptors come from an adult with an advanced solid tumor such as melanoma, head and neck, liver or kidney cancer. Both conserved end residues are part of each CDR3. A D gene is named only where the DNA matches it firmly. Size tells how often a clone was seen (once, few, many) or the class of an expanded clone, and some rows leave it out.

clone_size j_call d_call v_call cdr3_nt cdr3_aa
- TRBJ2-2 TRBD1 TRBV11-2 TGTGCCAGCAGCATCCGTCCCCAGGGGGCCCTCACCGGGGAGCTGTTTTTT CASSIRPQGALTGELFF
- TRBJ2-7 TRBD1 TRBV5-1 TGCGCCAGCAGCTATAGACAGGGGGGTGACGAGCAGTACTTC CASSYRQGGDEQYF
- TRBJ1-1 - TRBV6-1 TGTGCCAGCACGGGAGTATCGAACACTGAAGCTTTCTTT CASTGVSNTEAFF
- TRBJ2-1 TRBD2 TRBV28 TGTGCCAGCTCTAGCGGGATGAGCTCCTACAATGAGCAGTTCTTC CASSSGMSSYNEQFF
- TRBJ1-5 TRBD1 TRBV27 TGTGCCAGAGACAGGGTTCAGCCCCAGCATTTT CARDRVQPQHF
- TRBJ2-7 - TRBV30 TGTGCCTGGAGCTTCAGGACGGCCCCCTACGAGCAGTACTTC CAWSFRTAPYEQYF
few TRBJ2-2 - TRBV30 TGTGCCTGGAGTGTAAGGAGACAGGACACCGGGGAGCTGTTTTTT CAWSVRRQDTGELFF
- TRBJ2-7 - TRBV10-3 TGTGCCATCAGTGAGGGCAGGAGCGAGCAGTACTTC CAISEGRSEQYF
- TRBJ2-2 - TRBV5-8 TGTGCCAGCAGCTTTGGTTCGATTTCATCGAACACCGGGGAGCTGTTTTTT CASSFGSISSNTGELFF
- TRBJ2-7 TRBD1 TRBV5-5 TGTGCCAGCACCGGACAGGGGCACCTCTACGAGCAGTACTTC CASTGQGHLYEQYF
- TRBJ2-1 TRBD2 TRBV19 TGTGCCAGTAGTATATCTGCGGGGGGGCCCAATGAGCAGTTCTTC CASSISAGGPNEQFF
- TRBJ2-1 - TRBV7-9 TGTGCCAGCAGCTTAGGTTTGACAGCTTACAATGAGCAGTTCTTC CASSLGLTAYNEQFF
- TRBJ1-6 - TRBV11-2 TGTGCCAGCAGCTTAGATGGGGGCGGCGCAGGATTTACGCACAATTCACCCCTCCACTTT CASSLDGGGAGFTHNSPLHF
- TRBJ2-7 TRBD1 TRBV5-3 TGTGCCAGCACCGGGACAGGGGCCTACGAGCAGTACTTC CASTGTGAYEQYF
- TRBJ1-4 - TRBV4-3 TGCGCCAGCAGCCCGTGGAGGGGGGACGCTGAAAAACTGTTTTTT CASSPWRGDAEKLFF
- TRBJ2-7 - TRBV4-3 TGCGCCAGCAGCCAAGATCCCGGGACAACCTACGAGCAGTACTTC CASSQDPGTTYEQYF
- TRBJ2-7 TRBD2 TRBV11-2 TGTGCCAGCAGCTTATCCCCCTTAGCGGGAGATTCGCGGGAGCAGTACTTC CASSLSPLAGDSREQYF
once TRBJ1-5 TRBD1 TRBV2 TGTGCCAGCAGTGACCAGACAGGGAGCCGCGGGCAGCCCCAGCATTTT CASSDQTGSRGQPQHF
- TRBJ2-3 TRBD1 TRBV11-2 TGTGCCAGCAGCACCCACAGGGGGAAAGCAGATACGCAGTATTTT CASSTHRGKADTQYF
- TRBJ2-1 - TRBV7-9 TGTGCCAGCAGCCCAGTCGGTAGCTCCTACAATGAGCAGTTCTTC CASSPVGSSYNEQFF
- TRBJ1-1 - TRBV7-9 TGTGCCAGCAGCTCCCGGAGCATGAACACTGAAGCTTTCTTT CASSSRSMNTEAFF
large TRBJ1-3 - TRBV7-9 TGTGCCAGCAGCTTAGAGACAGTCCCCTCTGGAAACACCATATATTTT CASSLETVPSGNTIYF